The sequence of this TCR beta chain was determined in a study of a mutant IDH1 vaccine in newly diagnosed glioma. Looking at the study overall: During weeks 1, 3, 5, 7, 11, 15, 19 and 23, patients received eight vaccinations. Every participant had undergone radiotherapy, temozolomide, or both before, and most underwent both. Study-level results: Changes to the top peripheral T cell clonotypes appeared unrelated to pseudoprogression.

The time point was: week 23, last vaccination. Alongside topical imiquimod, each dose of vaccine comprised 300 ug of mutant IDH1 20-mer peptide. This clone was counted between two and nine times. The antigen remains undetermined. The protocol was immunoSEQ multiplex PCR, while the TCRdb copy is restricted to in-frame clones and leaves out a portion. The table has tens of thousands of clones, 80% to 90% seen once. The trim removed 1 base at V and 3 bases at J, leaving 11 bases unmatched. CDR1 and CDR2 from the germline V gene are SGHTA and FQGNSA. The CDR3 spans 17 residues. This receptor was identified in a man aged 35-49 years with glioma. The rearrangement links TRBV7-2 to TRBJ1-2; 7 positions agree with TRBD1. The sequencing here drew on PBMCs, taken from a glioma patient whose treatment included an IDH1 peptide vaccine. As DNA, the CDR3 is TGTGCCAGCAGCTTAGTTGGATCCGGGACAGCTTACTATGGCTACACCTTC. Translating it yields CASSLVGSGTAYYGYTF. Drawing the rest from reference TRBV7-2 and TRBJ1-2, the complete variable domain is GAGVSQSPSNKVTEKGKDVELRCDPISGHTALYWYRQSLGQGLEFLIYFQGNSAPDKSGLPSDRFSAERTGGSVSTLTIQRTQQEDSAVYLCASSLVGSGTAYYGYTFGSGTRLTVV.